This T cell receptor (beta chain) was captured by sequencing in a study of T cell responses to AZD1222 COVID-19 vaccine. About the research overall: It was second doses at about 4 or about 12 weeks that were pooled. General study findings and limits: Baseline serostatus was positive in only a handful of AZD1222 recipients. Reportedly, nearly half the spike-specific TCRs target unmutated variant regions.

Notes on this clone: Its antigen is still unknown.

TCRdb's copy holds only in-frame clones and misses some; the assay was immunoSEQ multiplex PCR. The data show roughly 130,000 clones, about 90% seen once. Trimming removed 7 bases from V and 5 bases from J; junction bases left unmatched: 9. The CDR3 length is 14 residues. CDR1 ENHRY and CDR2 SYGVKD come from the germline V gene. The receptor's source is an adult in good health. The gene calls are TRBV10-3 and TRBJ2-7; TRBD1 matches 9 bases. The sequenced sample was peripheral blood, obtained on day 0 of AZD1222 vaccination. The CDR3 protein is CAINPGQGDHEQYF. DNA for the CDR3: TGTGCCATCAATCCGGGACAGGGAGACCACGAGCAGTACTTC.